What follows are 3 T cell receptor beta chains derived from one specimen sequenced in a study of blood T cell repertoires in COVID-19 (dated by TCRdb to about 2020). Library method: the immunoSEQ multiplex PCR assay. TCRdb carries this immuneACCESS record with in-frame sequences only. Its versions omit some clonotypes, under half of them owing to an unresolved V gene in the studies checked, with the rest unexplained. A total of around 330,000 clones appear in this sample, roughly nine tenths of them only once. Jointly, the top ten make up 2.6% of the sample. Material: PBMCs or T cells enriched from blood (not recorded which). The source of these receptors is a man aged 60-69 years who had recovered from COVID-19.

This chain joins TRBV7-9 and TRBJ1-6; a possible D gene is TRBD1 (5 bases). The CDR3 length is 16 residues. Germline V gives CDR1 SEHNR, CDR2 FQNEAQ (reference sequence). Between the trimmed V and J ends, which lost 7 bases and 0 bases, there was a span of 13 bases. CDR3 in amino acids: CASTKDTNSYNSPLHF. CDR3 in DNA: TGTGCCAGCACGAAGGACACAAACTCCTATAATTCACCCCTCCACTTT.

The CDR3: CASSPSWAGYGYTF. The DNA for the CDR3 is TGTGCCAGCAGCCCCTCTTGGGCCGGCTATGGCTACACCTTC. This rearrangement joins TRBV7-2 to TRBJ1-2; D gene unclear. The V end was cut by 5 bases, the J end by 4 bases, with 14 bases between. The germline V gene encodes CDR1 SGHTA and CDR2 FQGNSA. The CDR3 covers 14 residues.

This chain connects TRBV7-3 to TRBJ2-1; 12 bases fit TRBD2. Germline V lookup: CDR1 SGHTA, CDR2 FQGTGA. The CDR3 totals 17 residues. The ends lost 0 bases at V and 6 bases at J; junction bases unmatched: 6. The CDR3, as DNA: TGTGCCAGCAGCTTAACCAACCCGGGACTAGCGGGCAATGAGCAGTTCTTC. This codes for CASSLTNPGLAGNEQFF. Variable domain in full (rest from reference TRBV7-3 and TRBJ2-1): GAGVSQTPSNKVTEKGKYVELRCDPISGHTALYWYRQSLGQGPEFLIYFQGTGAADDSGLPNDRFFAVRPEGSVSTLKIQRTERGDSAVYLCASSLTNPGLAGNEQFFGPGTRLTVL.